The entry below describes one T cell receptor (beta chain). Its target is not known. Assay used: immunoSEQ multiplex PCR; TCRdb lists only in-frame clones, some missing. The table has about 93,000 clones, 70% to 90% seen once. The data were obtained in a study of radiotherapy plus CTLA-4 blockade in lung cancer. Study context: Overall, less than 20% of patients showed an objective response, while about 31% attained disease control.

People whose metastatic non-small-cell lung cancer was chemo-refractory got focal radiation along with CTLA-4 blockade by ipilimumab. General observations from the study: In blood, after radiotherapy plus ipilimumab, tumor-derived TCR clones expanded. How blood T cell clones changed early, along with interferon-beta, reportedly forecast response best.

Per germline, CDR1 SGHAT and CDR2 FQNNGV. Germline trimming cut 0 bases from V and 8 bases from J; bases unmatched to any gene: 10. There are 16 residues in the CDR3. Sample: peripheral blood, taken from a patient treated with radiotherapy plus ipilimumab. The receptor was isolated from a human donor with non-small cell lung cancer that progressed on radiotherapy plus ipilimumab. V gene TRBV11-2 combines with J gene TRBJ1-2, with 9 bases that match TRBD1. This chain's CDR3 is CASSLEGDRGFWGYTF. The CDR3 DNA sequence: TGTGCCAGCAGCTTAGAGGGTGACAGGGGGTTTTGGGGCTACACCTTC.